The rows below give T cell receptor beta chains drawn from one sample of a study of cytomegalovirus exposure and HLA in healthy donors. This table comes from immunoSEQ multiplex PCR, and its TCRdb copy is limited to in-frame clones, with some not included. This table holds roughly 120,000 clones, around 90% found once. The sample consisted of PBMCs. The receptor source for this set is a woman younger than 30 in good health and CMV-seronegative. CDR3s include the opening cysteine and the closing phenylalanine or tryptophan. Each record gives: clone size, J gene, D gene, V gene, CDR3 protein, CDR3 DNA. D genes are given only for firm matches. For some rows the clone size is stated as once, few or many, or as a class when expanded; others skip it.

once | TRBJ1-6 | TRBD1 | TRBV29-1 | CSVWDRGNSPLHF | TGCAGCGTGTGGGACAGGGGTAATTCACCCCTCCACTTT
- | TRBJ1-1 | - | TRBV29-1 | CSAASRSGVNTEAFF | TGCAGCGCCGCGAGCAGGTCCGGGGTTAACACTGAAGCTTTCTTT
- | TRBJ1-2 | - | TRBV7-2 | CASSLRGVGYTF | TGTGCCAGCAGCTTGCGGGGTGTGGGCTACACCTTC
- | TRBJ2-1 | TRBD2 | TRBV5-4 | CASSPRLAGDNEQFF | TGTGCCAGCAGCCCCAGACTAGCGGGGGACAATGAGCAGTTCTTC
- | TRBJ2-7 | - | TRBV9 | CASSVALSSYEQYF | TGTGCCAGCAGCGTAGCGCTTAGCTCCTACGAGCAGTACTTC
- | TRBJ1-3 | - | TRBV4-2 | CASSQSPILVSSGNTIYF | TGTGCCAGCAGCCAGAGCCCTATATTAGTTAGCTCTGGAAACACCATATATTTT
- | TRBJ1-4 | - | TRBV19 | CASSSGFPNEKLFF | TGTGCCAGTAGCTCGGGGTTTCCTAATGAAAAACTGTTTTTT
- | TRBJ2-7 | TRBD1 | TRBV10-3 | CAISNRGTSYEQYF | TGTGCCATCAGTAACAGGGGAACCTCCTACGAGCAGTACTTC
- | TRBJ2-7 | - | TRBV27 | CASRIGQKHVQYF | TGTGCCAGCAGGATTGGACAGAAGCACGTACAGTACTTC
- | TRBJ2-7 | - | TRBV5-1 | CASSPLGGDPAYEQYF | TGCGCCAGCAGCCCTTTGGGGGGAGACCCAGCCTACGAGCAGTACTTC
- | TRBJ2-2 | TRBD1 | TRBV6-4 | CASSDLGQGNTGELFF | TGTGCCAGCAGTGACTTGGGACAGGGGAACACCGGGGAGCTGTTTTTT
- | TRBJ2-1 | TRBD2 | TRBV28 | CASSAGTSGSFDNEQFF | TGTGCCAGCAGCGCCGGGACTAGCGGGAGTTTTGACAATGAGCAGTTCTTC
- | TRBJ2-1 | TRBD2 | TRBV27 | CASSSRGTSGFRNEQFF | TGTGCCAGCAGTTCGCGAGGGACTAGCGGTTTTAGGAATGAGCAGTTCTTC
once | TRBJ1-5 | - | TRBV5-5 | CASSLRLIGDQPQHF | TGTGCCAGCAGCTTGAGGTTGATCGGGGATCAGCCCCAGCATTTT
- | TRBJ2-7 | TRBD1 | TRBV28 | CASSPSGDRGYEQYF | TGTGCCAGCAGTCCCTCTGGGGACAGGGGCTACGAGCAGTACTTC
- | TRBJ1-2 | TRBD1 | TRBV28 | CASSLFFGRGTNYGYTF | TGTGCCAGCAGTTTATTCTTTGGCAGGGGGACTAACTATGGCTACACCTTC
once | TRBJ2-7 | TRBD2 | TRBV5-6 | CASSLGLAGEQYF | TGTGCCAGCAGCTTGGGACTAGCGGGAGAGCAGTACTTC
- | TRBJ2-1 | TRBD2 | TRBV7-3 | CASSPTSDPYNEQFF | TGTGCCAGCAGCCCCACTAGCGACCCTTACAATGAGCAGTTCTTC
- | TRBJ2-3 | TRBD2 | TRBV10-1 | CASGTSAPQYF | TGCGCCAGCGGGACTAGCGCTCCGCAGTATTTT
- | TRBJ2-7 | TRBD1 | TRBV19 | CASSRDSSYEQYF | TGTGCCAGTAGCCGGGACAGCTCCTACGAGCAGTACTTC
- | TRBJ1-5 | TRBD1 | TRBV13 | CASSHITGGAIQPQHF | TGTGCCAGCAGCCATATAACAGGGGGCGCGATTCAGCCCCAGCATTTT
- | TRBJ2-7 | TRBD2 | TRBV5-1 | CASSLAGTGTSGRYEQYF | TGCGCCAGCAGCTTGGCCGGCACCGGGACTAGCGGGAGGTACGAGCAGTACTTC
- | TRBJ2-2 | TRBD2 | TRBV7-9 | CASSSTSGNTGELFF | TGTGCCAGCAGCTCCACTAGCGGGAACACCGGGGAGCTGTTTTTT
- | TRBJ2-3 | TRBD2 | TRBV28 | CASSWGTSGRGGTDTQYF | TGTGCCAGCAGTTGGGGGACTAGCGGGAGAGGGGGCACAGATACGCAGTATTTT
once | TRBJ2-3 | TRBD1 | TRBV29-1 | CSVYDRASTDTQYF | TGCAGCGTATACGACAGGGCTAGCACAGATACGCAGTATTTT
once | TRBJ1-1 | - | TRBV4-1 | CASSQDGQGRNTEAFF | TGCGCCAGCAGCCAAGATGGTCAGGGGCGGAACACTGAAGCTTTCTTT
- | TRBJ1-5 | - | TRBV7-2 | CASSPDSLTRPQHF | TGTGCCAGCAGCCCGGACAGCCTTACACGGCCCCAGCATTTT
- | TRBJ1-5 | - | TRBV19 | CASKGGGLANQPQHF | TGTGCCAGTAAGGGAGGCGGACTCGCTAATCAGCCCCAGCATTTT
once | TRBJ1-4 | - | TRBV9 | CASSFGTLGMNEKLFF | TGTGCCAGCAGCTTTGGGACACTTGGGATGAATGAAAAACTGTTTTTT
- | TRBJ1-5 | - | TRBV28 | CASRKGHYSNQPQHF | TGTGCCAGCAGGAAGGGACACTATAGCAATCAGCCCCAGCATTTT
- | TRBJ1-2 | - | TRBV11-2 | CASSSSLRSYGYTF | TGTGCCAGCAGCTCCTCCCTGAGATCTTATGGCTACACCTTC
- | TRBJ1-2 | TRBD1 | TRBV4-2 | CASSADREDGYTF | TGTGCCAGCAGCGCGGACAGGGAAGATGGCTACACCTTC
- | TRBJ2-6 | TRBD1 | TRBV13 | CASRTGAYSGANVLTF | TGTGCCAGCAGGACAGGGGCCTACTCTGGGGCCAACGTCCTGACTTTC
- | TRBJ2-5 | - | TRBV7-2 | CASSRGLDETQYF | TGTGCCAGCAGCCGGGGTCTGGACGAGACCCAGTACTTC
many | TRBJ1-2 | TRBD1 | TRBV6-1 | CASSETEGGFGNYGYTF | TGTGCCAGCAGTGAAACGGAAGGGGGCTTCGGTAACTATGGCTACACCTTC
- | TRBJ1-4 | TRBD1 | TRBV28 | CASRAEGATGKLFF | TGTGCCAGCAGGGCGGAGGGGGCTACGGGAAAACTGTTTTTT